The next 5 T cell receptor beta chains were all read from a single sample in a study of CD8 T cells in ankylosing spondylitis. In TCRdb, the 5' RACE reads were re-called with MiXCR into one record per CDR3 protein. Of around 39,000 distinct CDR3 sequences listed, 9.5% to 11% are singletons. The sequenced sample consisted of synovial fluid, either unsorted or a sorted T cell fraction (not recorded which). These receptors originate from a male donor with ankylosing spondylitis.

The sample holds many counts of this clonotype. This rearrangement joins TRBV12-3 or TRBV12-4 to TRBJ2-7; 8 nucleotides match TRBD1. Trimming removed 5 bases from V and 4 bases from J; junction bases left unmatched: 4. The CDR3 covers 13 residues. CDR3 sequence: CASSPDRAYEQYF. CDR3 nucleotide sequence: TGTGCCAGCAGTCCGGACAGGGCTTACGAGCAGTACTTC.

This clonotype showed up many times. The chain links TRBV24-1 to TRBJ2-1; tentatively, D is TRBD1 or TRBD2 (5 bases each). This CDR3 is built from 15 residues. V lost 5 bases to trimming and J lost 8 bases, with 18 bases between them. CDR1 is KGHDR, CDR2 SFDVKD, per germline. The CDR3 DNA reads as TGTGCCACCAGTGGGCCCGAAAGGGGAGTCTATGAGCAGTTCTTC. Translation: CATSGPERGVYEQFF.

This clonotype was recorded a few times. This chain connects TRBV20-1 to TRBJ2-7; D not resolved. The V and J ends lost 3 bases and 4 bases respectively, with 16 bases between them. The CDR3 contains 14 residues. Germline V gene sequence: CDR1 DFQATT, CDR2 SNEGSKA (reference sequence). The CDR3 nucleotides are TGCAGTGCTAGGCGCTCCGGGTTGAAATACGAGCAGTACTTC. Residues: CSARRSGLKYEQYF.

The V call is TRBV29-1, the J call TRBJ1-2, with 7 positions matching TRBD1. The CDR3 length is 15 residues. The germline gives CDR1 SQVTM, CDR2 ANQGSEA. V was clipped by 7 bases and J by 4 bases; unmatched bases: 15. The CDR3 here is CSAEGAGGLAYGYTF. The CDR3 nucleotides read TGCAGCGCCGAGGGGGCAGGGGGTTTGGCCTATGGCTACACCTTC. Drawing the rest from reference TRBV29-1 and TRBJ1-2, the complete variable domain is SAVISQKPSRDICQRGTSLTIQCQVDSQVTMMFWYRQQPGQSLTLIATANQGSEATYESGFVIDKFPISRPNLTFSTLTVSNMSPEDSSIYLCSAEGAGGLAYGYTFGSGTRLTVV.

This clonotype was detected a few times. The DNA of the CDR3 is TGTGCCAGCAGCCCACGACTAGCGGGAGGCCCGGGCAATCGCACAGATACGCAGTATTTT. Protein: CASSPRLAGGPGNRTDTQYF. J is TRBJ2-3 and V is TRBV11-2, with 13 bases lining up with TRBD2. Trimming removed 5 bases from V and 1 base from J; junction bases left unmatched: 15. CDR1 is SGHAT and CDR2 is FQNNGV in the germline V gene. This CDR3 spans 20 amino acids.